This T cell receptor (beta chain) was sequenced during a study of graft-versus-host responses after intestinal transplantation. At the level of the study: Multivisceral, liver-intestinal, or isolated intestinal grafts went to recipients. Following induction with anti-thymocyte globulin, all recipients were given tacrolimus and steroids for two to four years. General study findings and limits: Investigators detected GvH clones in recipient marrow, with some emerging earlier in ileum or blood.

In regard to this clone: No antigen is known for it.

V lost 1 base, J lost 4 bases, and 5 bases lay in between. Germline assignment: CDR1 LGHNA and CDR2 YNFKEQ. The CDR3 totals 13 residues. The repertoire was sequenced with immunoSEQ multiplex PCR; TCRdb's copy has only in-frame clones and lacks some. The repertoire has tens of thousands of clones, 90% to 95% of them found once; the top ten carry over 0.45%. The chain uses TRBV4-2 and TRBJ2-1; D is ambiguous. This specimen consisted of unstimulated CD8+ T cells sorted from spleen or lymph node cells, obtained before intestinal transplant. The clonotype was recovered from a human donor who received an intestinal transplant. The CDR3 DNA reads as TGTGCCAGCAGCCAAGGGCCTTACAATGAGCAGTTCTTC. Amino acid sequence: CASSQGPYNEQFF.